These T cell receptor beta chains were read from a single sample in a study of PD-L1 blockade in urothelial cancer. This table comes from immunoSEQ multiplex PCR, and its TCRdb copy is limited to in-frame clones, with some not included. There are nearly 45,000 clones in the sample; approximately 90% occur only once, and roughly 25% lies in the top ten. Sequences were derived from PBMCs, sampled around atezolizumab (anti-PD-L1) treatment. These receptors were obtained from a donor at least 40 years old with urothelial cancer. The CDR3 runs from the conserved cysteine through the conserved F or W. D genes are given only for firm matches. Where a row states a size, it is once, few, many or the class of an expanded clone; other rows omit it.

D: -
size: -
J: TRBJ2-5
V: TRBV28
DNA: TGTGCCAGCAAGGAGTTAGGAGAGACCCAGTACTTC
CDR3: CASKELGETQYF

D: TRBD2
size: -
J: TRBJ2-2
V: TRBV29-1
DNA: TGCAGCGTCGGTGGGACTACAACCTCCAACACCGGGGAGCTGTTTTTT
CDR3: CSVGGTTTSNTGELFF

D: -
size: -
J: TRBJ1-2
V: TRBV18
DNA: TGTGCCAGCTCACCACCGGGGAGAGGGAATGAGGGAGGCTACACCTTC
CDR3: CASSPPGRGNEGGYTF

D: -
size: -
J: TRBJ1-1
V: TRBV4-1
DNA: TGCGCCAGCAGCCAAGCTGGGGGGAGAAGGACTGAAGCTTTCTTT
CDR3: CASSQAGGRRTEAFF

D: -
size: -
J: TRBJ2-7
V: TRBV4-1
DNA: TGCGCCAGCAGCCAAGGCGGAGGCAGTGGCTACGAGCAGTACTTC
CDR3: CASSQGGGSGYEQYF

D: -
size: -
J: TRBJ2-3
V: TRBV27
DNA: TGTGCCAGCAGTCCCCACACAGATACGCAGTATTTT
CDR3: CASSPHTDTQYF

D: TRBD2
size: -
J: TRBJ2-7
V: TRBV9
DNA: TGTGCCAGCAGCGTAGGCCCACCGGGACTAGCGAGGTACGAGCAGTACTTC
CDR3: CASSVGPPGLARYEQYF

D: TRBD1
size: -
J: TRBJ1-1
V: TRBV19
DNA: TGTGCCAGTACCATCTCCGGGACAGGGTCGAGGAAGACTGAAGCTTTCTTT
CDR3: CASTISGTGSRKTEAFF

D: -
size: -
J: TRBJ2-1
V: TRBV10-3
DNA: TGTGCCATCAGTGAGTCTAACAGGGTGTATGAGCAGTTCTTC
CDR3: CAISESNRVYEQFF

D: -
size: -
J: TRBJ2-3
V: TRBV20-1
DNA: TGCAGTGCTTGGGAGCCGGATACGCAGTATTTT
CDR3: CSAWEPDTQYF

D: -
size: -
J: TRBJ2-3
V: TRBV6-1
DNA: TGTGCCAGCAGTGCCAGGGGAGGGGGCACAGATACGCAGTATTTT
CDR3: CASSARGGGTDTQYF

D: TRBD2
size: -
J: TRBJ2-2
V: TRBV7-3
DNA: TGTGCCAGCAGCCCCCGGCGGGGGGAGAACACCGGGGAGCTGTTTTTT
CDR3: CASSPRRGENTGELFF

D: -
size: -
J: TRBJ1-4
V: TRBV29-1
DNA: TGCAGCGTTGAAGAACGGCAGGGCCAGCAAAAACTGTTTTTT
CDR3: CSVEERQGQQKLFF

D: TRBD2
size: -
J: TRBJ2-3
V: TRBV27
DNA: TGTGCCAGCAGTTCGGGACTAGCGTTAATCACAGATACGCAGTATTTT
CDR3: CASSSGLALITDTQYF

D: -
size: once
J: TRBJ1-2
V: TRBV28
DNA: TGTGCCAGCACCACACCTCCAGAAAACTATGGCTACACCTTC
CDR3: CASTTPPENYGYTF

D: -
size: -
J: TRBJ2-2
V: TRBV5-4
DNA: TGTGCCAGCAGCCTGAACAGGCAGCTGTTTTTT
CDR3: CASSLNRQLFF

D: TRBD2
size: -
J: TRBJ2-3
V: TRBV29-1
DNA: TGCAGCGTTGAAGGCACACTAGCGGGAGAAGTCAGAGATACGCAGTATTTT
CDR3: CSVEGTLAGEVRDTQYF

D: TRBD2
size: -
J: TRBJ2-3
V: TRBV7-8
DNA: TGTGCCACTAGCGGGAGGATGAGCACAGATACGCAGTATTTT
CDR3: CATSGRMSTDTQYF

D: TRBD2
size: -
J: TRBJ2-7
V: TRBV2
DNA: TGTGCCAGCAGAGCTCGCGGGGGAGGGCCCATCTACGAGCAGTACTTC
CDR3: CASRARGGGPIYEQYF

D: TRBD2
size: once
J: TRBJ2-5
V: TRBV4-3
DNA: TGCGCCAGCAGCCGCCGATGGGGGAGGGCCGGGGAGACCCAGTACTTC
CDR3: CASSRRWGRAGETQYF

D: TRBD1
size: -
J: TRBJ1-2
V: TRBV7-2
DNA: TGTGCCAGCAGCTCCGCCTCCGACAGGGGCCATGGCTACACCTTC
CDR3: CASSSASDRGHGYTF

D: TRBD1
size: once
J: TRBJ2-1
V: TRBV29-1
DNA: TGCAGCCATACAGGGGTCCCGGATGAGCAGTTCTTC
CDR3: CSHTGVPDEQFF

D: TRBD1
size: once
J: TRBJ1-2
V: TRBV5-4
DNA: TGTGCCACCAAGACAGGGGGCGGAAACTGGTTTGACTACACCTTC
CDR3: CATKTGGGNWFDYTF

D: TRBD1
size: -
J: TRBJ2-2
V: TRBV7-2
DNA: TGTGCCAGCAGCTTTGACAGGGGGTGGGCCGGGGAGCTGTTTTTT
CDR3: CASSFDRGWAGELFF

D: -
size: -
J: TRBJ2-5
V: TRBV23-1
DNA: TGCGCCAGCAGTCAATCGCTCGGGGGTAGGAAGACCCAGTACTTC
CDR3: CASSQSLGGRKTQYF

D: TRBD1
size: -
J: TRBJ1-3
V: TRBV19
DNA: TGTGCCAGTAGTATCGGCAGGGGGCCTGGAAACACCATATATTTT
CDR3: CASSIGRGPGNTIYF

D: -
size: -
J: TRBJ1-2
V: TRBV6-5
DNA: TGTGCCAGCAGCAACAGGGTGGGCGGCTACACCTTC
CDR3: CASSNRVGGYTF

D: -
size: few
J: TRBJ1-5
V: TRBV19
DNA: TGTGCCAGTAGTACCCCGGCCGGAGGCAATCAGCCCCAGCATTTT
CDR3: CASSTPAGGNQPQHF

D: TRBD1
size: -
J: TRBJ1-5
V: TRBV30
DNA: TGTGCCTGGAGTGTCCCACAGGGGTATCAGCCCCAGCATTTT
CDR3: CAWSVPQGYQPQHF

D: TRBD2
size: -
J: TRBJ2-1
V: TRBV14
DNA: TGTGCCAGCAGCCAAGGGGGGACTAGGTTTGGCAATGAGCAGTTCTTC
CDR3: CASSQGGTRFGNEQFF

D: -
size: -
J: TRBJ1-2
V: TRBV6-1
DNA: TGTGCCAGCACCCTAAGGGGGGGAACCAACTATGGCTACACCTTC
CDR3: CASTLRGGTNYGYTF

D: -
size: -
J: TRBJ1-5
V: TRBV2
DNA: TGTGCCAGCAGTGAAGCGGGCAGGTCGAGCCCGGATAGCAATCAGCCCCAGCATTTT
CDR3: CASSEAGRSSPDSNQPQHF

D: -
size: -
J: TRBJ2-7
V: TRBV12-2
DNA: TGTGCAAGTCGCCCCCGGGGAGGGCCCTTTTACGAGCAGTACTTC
CDR3: CASRPRGGPFYEQYF

D: -
size: -
J: TRBJ1-4
V: TRBV14
DNA: TGTGCCAGCAGCCTAGCACTGGCCAAGAGTTCCCTGTTTTTT
CDR3: CASSLALAKSSLFF

D: -
size: -
J: TRBJ2-3
V: TRBV27
DNA: TGTGCCAGCAGAGTAAGACCCGATTATGGCGGGGGCACAGATACGCAGTATTTT
CDR3: CASRVRPDYGGGTDTQYF

D: TRBD1
size: -
J: TRBJ1-5
V: TRBV5-5
DNA: TGTGCCAGCAGCTTGATGACAGGGAAAAATCAGCCCCAGCATTTT
CDR3: CASSLMTGKNQPQHF

D: TRBD1
size: -
J: TRBJ1-3
V: TRBV7-2
DNA: TGTGCCAGCACCCCCCCCACAGGGGCTGGAAACACCATATATTTT
CDR3: CASTPPTGAGNTIYF

D: -
size: -
J: TRBJ2-1
V: TRBV15
DNA: TGTGCCACCAGCAGAACCAGGGGCTCCTACAATGAGCAGTTCTTC
CDR3: CATSRTRGSYNEQFF

D: -
size: -
J: TRBJ2-7
V: TRBV11-2
DNA: TGTGCCAGCAGCTCCATCGAGCAGTACTTC
CDR3: CASSSIEQYF

D: -
size: -
J: TRBJ1-5
V: TRBV9
DNA: TGTGCCAGCGGGAGGGATAATCAGCCCCAGCATTTT
CDR3: CASGRDNQPQHF

D: TRBD1
size: -
J: TRBJ2-3
V: TRBV19
DNA: TGTGCCAGCGGGACAGTTGCAGATACGCAGTATTTT
CDR3: CASGTVADTQYF

D: TRBD1
size: once
J: TRBJ2-3
V: TRBV6-4
DNA: TGTGCCAGCAGTGACCCGGGACAGGGGGCAGATACGCAGTATTTT
CDR3: CASSDPGQGADTQYF

D: TRBD1
size: few
J: TRBJ2-2
V: TRBV19
DNA: TGTGCCAGTACCCAGGGGGCCGGGGAGCTGTTTTTT
CDR3: CASTQGAGELFF

D: TRBD2
size: few
J: TRBJ2-5
V: TRBV4-1
DNA: TGCGCCAGCAGCCCGACTAGCGGGAGGTCGCGGGAGACCCAGTACTTC
CDR3: CASSPTSGRSRETQYF

D: -
size: few
J: TRBJ1-2
V: TRBV7-8
DNA: TGTGCCAGCAGCCCCCGTCCGGCCAGTCGGGAACTTTACTATGGCTACACCTTC
CDR3: CASSPRPASRELYYGYTF

D: -
size: -
J: TRBJ2-7
V: TRBV6-6
DNA: TGTGCCAGCAGTTACTCGCGGGTCAACTACGAGCAGTACTTC
CDR3: CASSYSRVNYEQYF

D: -
size: -
J: TRBJ2-7
V: TRBV29-1
DNA: TGCAGCGTTCAGGAGGGGCACGAGCAGTACTTC
CDR3: CSVQEGHEQYF